The T cell receptor (beta chain) under discussion was sequenced for a study of cytomegalovirus exposure and HLA in healthy donors. At the level of the study: HLA-typed donors were the source of approximately 80 million unique TCRs, which an early data release held. General study findings and limits: A later analysis reportedly found fewer N-insertions in an Asian-associated ancestry cluster than the roughly 670-donor mean.

Primers for the PCR totalled 60 Vbeta and 13 Jbeta. Some clones are missing from TCRdb's copy, which holds only in-frame ones; the method was immunoSEQ multiplex PCR. Seen here are around 140,000 clones, roughly 79% observed once, and the top ten hold roughly 1.1%. The donors gave bone marrow, and they were healthy. For this clone: Its antigen is unidentified.

The CDR3 sequence is 13 residues long. V lost 7 bases, J lost 2 bases, and 9 bases lay in between. Germline V gene sequence: CDR1 MNHEY, CDR2 SVGAGI. This clonotype was sampled from a male donor in good health and CMV-seronegative. The V call is TRBV6-5, the J call TRBJ1-3; D might be TRBD1 (5 bases). Sequencing input: PBMCs. CDR3 protein: CASKPGPGNTIYF. The CDR3 nucleotides are TGTGCCAGCAAACCAGGGCCTGGAAACACCATATATTTT.